The T cell receptor beta chain described here comes from a study of T-cell memory formation after mild COVID-19. This clonotype was detected only a few times. Germline V CDR1 and CDR2: ENHRY, SYGVKD. The CDR3 length is 17 residues. V lost 4 bases and J lost 9; bases outside the gene matches: 15. Each CDR3 protein is one row after TCRdb ran MiXCR on the 5' RACE reads. The profile covers approximately 350,000 distinct CDR3 sequences, with approximately 12% appearing a single time and 20% to 25% taken by the ten largest. The sequencing sample was made of PBMCs or a T cell subset sorted from them (not recorded which). V is TRBV10-3 and J is TRBJ2-1; TRBD2 matches 10 bases. The sequence derives from a man younger than 35 who had mild COVID-19 (a few samples of this study predate the infection). Cell type and time point are not known. The CDR3 DNA reads as TGTGCCATCAGTGTCCTGAGCGGGGGGGGTCTTTCTGGTGAGCAGTTCTTC. This codes for CAISVLSGGGLSGEQFF.